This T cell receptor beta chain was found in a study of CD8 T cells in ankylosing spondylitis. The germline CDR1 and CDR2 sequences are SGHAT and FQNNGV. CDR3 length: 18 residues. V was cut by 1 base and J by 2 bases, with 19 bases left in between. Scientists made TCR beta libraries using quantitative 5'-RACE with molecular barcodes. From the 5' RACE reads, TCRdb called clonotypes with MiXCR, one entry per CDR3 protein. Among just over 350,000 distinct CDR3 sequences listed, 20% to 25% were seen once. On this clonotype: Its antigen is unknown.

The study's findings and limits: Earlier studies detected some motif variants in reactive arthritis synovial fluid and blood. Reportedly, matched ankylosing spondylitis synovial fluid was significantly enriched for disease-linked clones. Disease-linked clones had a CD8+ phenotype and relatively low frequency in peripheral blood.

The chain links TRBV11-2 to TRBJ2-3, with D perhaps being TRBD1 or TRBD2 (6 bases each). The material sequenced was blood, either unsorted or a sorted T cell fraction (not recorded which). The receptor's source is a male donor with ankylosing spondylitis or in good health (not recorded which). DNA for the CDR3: TGTGCCAGCAGCTTAGGATCATGGCGGGACAACCCCACAGATACGCAGTATTTT. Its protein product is CASSLGSWRDNPTDTQYF.